Given below is one T cell receptor (beta chain) in context. Its cognate antigen is unknown. TCRdb keeps only in-frame clones here, not all; method: immunoSEQ multiplex PCR. The sample lists some 150,000 clones; approximately 91% were seen once. The data were obtained in a study of T cell responses to AZD1222 COVID-19 vaccine. General study findings and limits: The study sampled repertoires only after the peak T cell response. Once two AZD1222 doses were given, Spike-specific TCR breadth and depth went up. A mostly white British donor set with more females was recruited, and clonal diversity was possibly underestimated. Epitopes outside B.1.351 and B.1.1.7 mutated regions reportedly drew nearly half of spike TCRs.

This TCR was recovered from an adult who received the AZD1222 COVID-19 vaccine. Source: peripheral blood, taken 28 days after the second AZD1222 dose.

CDR3 bases: TGCGCCAGCAGCTTGGCTGGGGAAGGCTACACCTTC. Encoded protein: CASSLAGEGYTF. The gene calls are TRBV5-1 and TRBJ1-2; the D is unclear. The CDR3 is made up of 12 amino acids. Germline CDR1 and CDR2: SGHRS and YFSETQ. Trimming shortened V by 0 bases and J by 8 bases, and 8 bases separated the two germline ends.